This T cell receptor (beta chain) was captured in a study of cytomegalovirus exposure and HLA in healthy donors. Germline V gives CDR1 SGHDT, CDR2 YYEEEE. The J segment lost 3 bases and the V segment lost 4 bases, leaving 5 bases of the junction unmatched. This CDR3 spans 14 amino acids. The study ran its PCR with 60 Vbeta and 13 Jbeta primers. The table came from immunoSEQ multiplex PCR; TCRdb's copy has only in-frame clones and leaves some out. The sample gives approximately 120,000 clones, over 70% of which show up once; over 2.5% is in the top ten. The donors were healthy bone marrow donors. The TCR comes from a woman aged 50 to 65 in good health and CMV-seronegative. The chain links TRBV5-6 to TRBJ2-7, with 9 bases that match TRBD1. The specimen was PBMCs. CDR3 nucleotides: TGTGCCAGCAGCGGGACAGGGATGGGCTACGAGCAGTACTTC. Translating it yields CASSGTGMGYEQYF.